The next 29 T cell receptor beta chains were all read from a single sample in a study of blood T cell repertoires in COVID-19. Measured with immunoSEQ multiplex PCR; TCRdb has only the in-frame clones, and not every one. The table lists fewer than 250,000 clones, approximately 90% of them singletons. Sequencing input: peripheral blood. The source of these receptors is a man between 50 and 59 years old with acute or convalescent COVID-19.

The V call is TRBV27, the J call TRBJ1-1; TRBD1 might be the D (6 bases). Per the germline V gene, CDR1 is MNHEY and CDR2 is SMNVEV (reference sequence). The CDR3 is made up of 14 amino acids. V lost 5 bases and J 1 base, leaving 11 bases between the germline ends. CDR3 region: CASSGRTANTEAFF. The CDR3 DNA follows: TGTGCCAGCAGTGGTCGGACAGCGAACACTGAAGCTTTCTTT.

The chain joins TRBV9 to TRBJ2-3, with 13 bases matching TRBD2. The CDR3 has 16 residues. CDR1 and CDR2 (germline): SGDLS, YYNGEE. V lost 3 bases and J lost 5; bases outside the gene matches: 6. CDR3: CASSAGLAGQKDTQYF. In nucleotides, the CDR3 is TGTGCCAGCAGCGCGGGACTAGCGGGGCAGAAAGATACGCAGTATTTT.

The genes are TRBV6-1 and TRBJ2-7; D call uncertain. The CDR3 has 14 amino acids. CDR1 and CDR2 from the germline V gene are MNHNS and SASEGT. Trimming took off 0 bases at V and 3 bases at J, with 9 bases between the two ends. In DNA form, the CDR3 reads TGTGCCAGCAGTGAAGCGTTCCGGAGCTACGAGCAGTACTTC. Translating it yields CASSEAFRSYEQYF.

The V call is TRBV12-3 or TRBV12-4, the J call TRBJ2-7; D call uncertain. V was pared by 6 bases and J by 7 bases, with 10 bases between. This CDR3 has 11 amino acids. The DNA for the CDR3 is TGTGCCAGCAGCCGTCGTCGGGAGCAGTACTTC. Translated: CASSRRREQYF.

V and J are TRBV18 and TRBJ1-2; TRBD1 might be the D (6 bases). Germline assignment: CDR1 KGHSH and CDR2 LQKENI. The CDR3 runs 17 residues. V was shortened by 0 bases and J by 1 base, with 15 bases between the two germline ends. The CDR3 protein is CASSPPRGTPINYGYTF. The CDR3 bases are TGTGCCAGCTCACCACCGAGGGGGACACCGATTAACTATGGCTACACCTTC.

The V gene is TRBV3-1 (or the pseudogene TRBV3-2), the J gene TRBJ1-2; D perhaps matches TRBD1 (5 bases). Germline CDR1 reads LGHDT; CDR2 reads YNNKEL (reference sequence). V was pared by 4 bases and J by 5 bases, with 17 bases between. CDR3 length: 15 residues. The DNA for the CDR3 is TGTGCCAGCAGCCCCTCGACAGACCAGGTTTATGGCTACACCTTC. This gives the protein CASSPSTDQVYGYTF.

This clone was seen a handful of times. This rearrangement joins TRBV3-1 (or the pseudogene TRBV3-2) to TRBJ2-7, with 10 bases fitting TRBD2. The CDR3 extends over 16 amino acids. CDR1 is LGHDT and CDR2 is YNNKEL in the germline V gene (reference sequence). The V segment lost 4 bases and the J segment 3 bases; nucleotides outside the gene matches: 9. CDR3 sequence (DNA): TGTGCCAGCAGCCCTCCGTTTAGCGGGGGGATCTACGAGCAGTACTTC. Translation: CASSPPFSGGIYEQYF.

The gene calls are TRBV7-9 and TRBJ1-1; 7 positions match TRBD1. Germline CDR1 is SEHNR and CDR2 is FQNEAQ (reference sequence). The CDR3 runs 16 residues. V shed 1 base, J shed 3 bases, and the junction held 8 bases outside the gene matches. This CDR3 is CASSLGPGQGDTEAFF. DNA of the CDR3: TGTGCCAGCAGCTTAGGTCCCGGGCAGGGGGACACTGAAGCTTTCTTT.

The chain carries TRBV3-1 (or the pseudogene TRBV3-2) and TRBJ2-1, with unresolved D. The CDR3 has 14 residues. V was shortened by 1 base and J by 4 bases, with 8 bases between the two germline ends. Per the germline V gene, CDR1 is LGHDT and CDR2 is YNNKEL (reference sequence). DNA for the CDR3: TGTGCCAGCAGCCAAGTCATAACTTACAATGAGCAGTTCTTC. Translated: CASSQVITYNEQFF.

The chain links TRBV6-6 to TRBJ2-7, with 12 bases identical to TRBD2. V dropped 6 bases and J dropped 3; count of bases not matched to a gene: 6. The CDR3 has 15 residues. CDR1 is MNHNY, CDR2 SVGAGI, per germline (reference sequence). The chain's CDR3 is CASRGLAGGFYEQYF. The CDR3 nucleotides read TGTGCCAGCAGGGGCCTAGCGGGGGGGTTCTACGAGCAGTACTTC.

The genes are TRBV7-2 and TRBJ1-6; weak D call: TRBD1 (5 bases). With 0 bases removed from V and 11 bases from J, the gap between germline ends came to 8 bases. CDR3 length equals 13 residues. The V gene's germline CDR1 is SGHTA and CDR2 FQGNSA. CDR3 in DNA: TGTGCCAGCAGCTTAGCTTGGGGCGCACCCCTCCACTTT. Its translation is CASSLAWGAPLHF. Filled out from reference TRBV7-2 and TRBJ1-6, the complete variable domain reads GAGVSQSPSNKVTEKGKDVELRCDPISGHTALYWYRQSLGQGLEFLIYFQGNSAPDKSGLPSDRFSAERTGGSVSTLTIQRTQQEDSAVYLCASSLAWGAPLHFGNGTRLTVT.

The genes are TRBV9 and TRBJ1-1; 7 nucleotides match TRBD1. V lost 0 bases, J lost 5 bases, and 4 bases stayed unmatched. The CDR3 runs to 14 residues. Germline values: CDR1 SGDLS, CDR2 YYNGEE. The DNA for the CDR3 is TGTGCCAGCAGCGTAGTTGGACAGGTGACTGAAGCTTTCTTT. Protein product: CASSVVGQVTEAFF.

The chain couples TRBV5-1 to TRBJ1-2; 7 bases align to TRBD1. Unmatched junction bases numbered 4, after V lost 2 bases and J lost 6 bases. CDR3 length: 13 amino acids. Looked up from germline, CDR1 is SGHRS and CDR2 is YFSETQ. CDR3 sequence: CASSFSTGNGYTF. The CDR3 region has the DNA TGCGCCAGCAGCTTTTCGACAGGGAATGGCTACACCTTC.

The chain has TRBV3-1 (or the pseudogene TRBV3-2) and TRBJ2-7; weak D call: TRBD1 (6 bases). Trimming left V 1 base short and J 9 bases short, with 13 bases between. The V gene's germline CDR1 is LGHDT and CDR2 YNNKEL (reference sequence). The CDR3 loop spans 13 amino acids. The CDR3 region is CASSQGSRGTQYF. CDR3 nucleotide sequence: TGTGCCAGCAGCCAAGGGTCCAGGGGCACGCAGTACTTC.

The rearrangement links TRBV5-1 to TRBJ2-5; the match to TRBD2 covers 7 bases. The trim removed 3 bases at V and 1 base at J, leaving 9 bases unmatched. CDR1 is SGHRS, CDR2 YFSETQ, per germline. The CDR3 extends over 16 amino acids. In DNA, the CDR3 is TGCGCCAGCAGCTCAGGAAGCGGGACGGTCCAAGAGACCCAGTACTTC. It encodes CASSSGSGTVQETQYF.

This clone was detected once. This chain links TRBV18 with TRBJ2-7; D might be TRBD1 (5 bases). The length of the CDR3 is 13 residues. From germline, CDR1 is KGHSH and CDR2 LQKENI. V lost 1 base and J lost 7, with 11 bases in between. For the CDR3, the DNA is TGTGCCAGCTCACCACGAGACAGAACAGAGCAGTACTTC. Protein product: CASSPRDRTEQYF. Full variable domain (outside the CDR3, taken from reference TRBV18 and TRBJ2-7): NAGVMQNPRHLVRRRGQEARLRCSPMKGHSHVYWYRQLPEEGLKFMVYLQKENIIDESGMPKERFSAEFPKEGPSILRIQQVVRGDSAAYFCASSPRDRTEQYFGPGTRLTVT.

Remarks on this clone: Different DNA sequences within this sample yield the same CDR3. The V gene is TRBV6-1, the J gene TRBJ1-4; TRBD1 might be the D (6 bases). Trimming shortened V by 3 bases and J by 0 bases, and 8 bases separated the two germline ends. This CDR3 is built from 15 residues. In germline, CDR1 is MNHNS, CDR2 SASEGT. The CDR3 region has the DNA TGTGCCAGCAGTGAGGACAGTGCAACTAATGAAAAACTGTTTTTT. It encodes CASSEDSATNEKLFF.

This chain uses TRBV12-3 or TRBV12-4 with TRBJ1-1; 8 positions agree with TRBD1. V dropped 5 bases and J dropped 4; count of bases not matched to a gene: 3. The length of the CDR3 is 13 residues. The CDR3 DNA sequence: TGTGCCAGCAGTACACAGGGGGGCACTGAAGCTTTCTTT. Protein: CASSTQGGTEAFF.

The chain employs TRBV12-3 or TRBV12-4 and TRBJ1-5; D not certain. The CDR3 is 13 amino acids. The V gene lost 8 bases and the J gene lost 4 bases, with 12 bases spanning the gap. CDR3 sequence reads: CASSGSVNQPQHF. Here the CDR3 DNA reads TGTGCCAGCTCGGGGTCGGTTAATCAGCCCCAGCATTTT.

The chain recombines TRBV29-1 with TRBJ1-1; D possibly corresponds to TRBD1 (6 bases). With 4 bases removed from V and 0 bases from J, the gap between germline ends came to 12 bases. Per the germline V gene, CDR1 is SQVTM and CDR2 is ANQGSEA. The CDR3 runs 14 residues. CDR3 nucleotide sequence: TGCAGCGTTGCCCGGACAGTTATGAACACTGAAGCTTTCTTT. As protein: CSVARTVMNTEAFF.

The genes are TRBV7-9 and TRBJ1-2; 8 bases match TRBD1. CDR3 size: 15 residues. The germline V gene encodes CDR1 SEHNR and CDR2 FQNEAQ (reference sequence). V was pared by 5 bases and J by 4 bases, with 9 bases of the junction left unmatched. The DNA for the CDR3 is TGTGCCAGCAGCCCGCCGACAGGGGCTACCTATGGCTACACCTTC. This encodes CASSPPTGATYGYTF.

This clone was seen only once. J is TRBJ2-1 and V is TRBV6-4; the match to TRBD2 covers 9 bases. This CDR3 contains 15 residues. Germline-derived CDR1 and CDR2 are MRHNA and SNTAGT. V was clipped by 0 bases and J by 9 bases; unmatched bases: 6. The CDR3 nucleotides read TGTGCCAGCAGTGACTCTTCTCTAGCGGGGAGTGAGCAGTTCTTC. Its translation: CASSDSSLAGSEQFF.

This clone was picked up a small number of times. V and J are TRBV18 and TRBJ2-7; possibly TRBD1 for D (5 bases). The V end lost 0 bases, the J end lost 2 bases, and 11 bases lay between the germline ends. This CDR3 comprises 15 residues. Germline CDR1 is KGHSH and CDR2 is LQKENI. The CDR3 sequence is CASSPPDILTYEQYF. The CDR3 DNA is TGTGCCAGCTCACCACCGGACATCTTAACCTACGAGCAGTACTTC.

This chain connects TRBV18 to TRBJ2-6; weak D call: TRBD1 (5 bases). The V gene's germline CDR1 is KGHSH and CDR2 LQKENI. The CDR3 consists of 18 residues. V was clipped by 0 bases and J by 0 bases, with 12 bases between them. The CDR3 DNA reads as TGTGCCAGCTCACCACCTGACAGCCCACACTCTGGGGCCAACGTCCTGACTTTC. Protein product: CASSPPDSPHSGANVLTF.

The chain carries TRBV2 and TRBJ1-1, with D maybe TRBD1 (6 bases). V lost 6 bases, J lost 6 bases, and 14 bases lay in between. The CDR3 has 13 amino acids. CDR1 is SNHLY and CDR2 is FYNNEI in the germline V gene. Written as DNA, the CDR3 is TGTGCCAGCAGGAAACAGGGTGGGGCTGAAGCTTTCTTT. Encoded protein: CASRKQGGAEAFF.

V is TRBV5-1 and J is TRBJ1-6, with 8 positions matching TRBD1. This CDR3 is built from 16 residues. CDR1 SGHRS and CDR2 YFSETQ come from the germline V gene. The trim removed 4 bases at V and 10 bases at J, leaving 13 bases unmatched. The CDR3 sequence is CASSPRPTGGGSPLHF. As DNA, the CDR3 is TGCGCCAGCAGCCCGCGCCCCACAGGGGGGGGATCACCCCTCCACTTT.

This rearrangement joins TRBV3-1 (or the pseudogene TRBV3-2) to TRBJ1-2; 8 bases are a match to TRBD1. CDR3 size: 16 residues. The V gene end was trimmed by 3 bases and the J gene end by 4 bases; junction bases not matched to a gene: 10. The germline gives CDR1 LGHDT, CDR2 YNNKEL (reference sequence). The CDR3 DNA reads as TGTGCCAGCAGCCAGGCCCGAACAGGGGGAAGCTATGGCTACACCTTC. Translation gives CASSQARTGGSYGYTF.

The chain carries TRBV18 and TRBJ2-7; a possible D gene is TRBD1 (7 bases). Deletions cut 3 bases from V and 3 bases from J, with 18 bases between. The CDR3 is 16 amino acids. Per germline, CDR1 KGHSH and CDR2 LQKENI. The CDR3, as DNA: TGTGCCAGCTCACCTACTGGAGGGGGCTTGGGCTACGAGCAGTACTTC. Amino acid sequence: CASSPTGGGLGYEQYF. Full variable domain (remainder filled in from reference TRBV18 and TRBJ2-7): NAGVMQNPRHLVRRRGQEARLRCSPMKGHSHVYWYRQLPEEGLKFMVYLQKENIIDESGMPKERFSAEFPKEGPSILRIQQVVRGDSAAYFCASSPTGGGLGYEQYFGPGTRLTVT.

This chain joins TRBV3-1 (or the pseudogene TRBV3-2) and TRBJ1-1; D perhaps matches TRBD1 (6 bases). V lost 4 bases and J lost 5, with 14 bases in between. The CDR3 spans 14 residues. Germline V gene data show CDR1 as LGHDT and CDR2 as YNNKEL (reference sequence). The CDR3 nucleotides are TGTGCCAGCAGCCCAGGGGCGAGGGGGACTGAAGCTTTCTTT. Translated: CASSPGARGTEAFF.